This T cell receptor beta chain is drawn from a study of Graves' ophthalmopathy and Graves' hyperthyroidism. In the study overall: Prior to any treatment, peripheral blood was collected at the time of initial diagnosis. Findings and limits, study-wide: Detection in blood was also observed for most expanded thyroid clonotypes above 0.001 frequency. The model achieved 70.59% sensitivity and around 72% specificity for ophthalmopathy progression.

Investigators amplified TCR beta CDR3 regions from RNA transcripts. A first-round RT-PCR used HTBI primers, followed by a second-round multiplex PCR. TCRdb recomputed calls from the multiplex PCR reads with MiXCR, one row per CDR3 protein. The sample holds 400,000 or so distinct CDR3 sequences, 15% seen once. Details on this clonotype: Its antigen is not known.

Germline V CDR1 and CDR2: SGHDT, YYEEEE. The CDR3 length is 12 residues. V lost 3 bases, J lost 10 bases, and 8 bases lay in between. The sample taken for sequencing was peripheral blood. This chain links TRBV5-6 with TRBJ1-6, with D perhaps matching TRBD1 (5 bases). The sequence came from a young woman with stable Graves' hyperthyroidism. CDR3 bases: TGTGCCAGCAGCTGGGACGAGTCACCCCTCCACTTT. Its translation: CASSWDESPLHF.